This record covers a single T cell receptor (beta chain). The table lists this clonotype with many counts. It has no known antigen specificity. Within one base of it there is no much larger clone, and no base qualities were kept. This specimen belongs to a study of T cell repertoires in cytomegalovirus infection (dated by TCRdb to about 2019). Context from the whole study: Because public TCR beta signatures pointed to carriage of CMV infection together with the matching HLA type, the HLA type of each donor mattered for the analysis.

V is clipped by 4 bases and J by 3 bases, and the sequence between their germline boundaries is 12 bases long. From the cysteine up to the phenylalanine, the CDR3 has a length of 14 residues. The retained sequence is limited to the CDR3, 42 bases, with the frame set at the first base. The CDR1 and CDR2 encoded by the germline V gene (reference sequence) are SEHNR and FQNEAQ. This sample was sequenced with an Illumina HiSeq 1500. Starting from the raw public reads, TCRdb applied fastp trimming at Q25, assembled clones with MiXCR and retained in-frame beta chains. Entries that share a CDR3 protein sequence are merged under the most common genes and DNA. Present in this sample are around 120,000 distinct CDR3 sequences, approximately 9.2% of which were seen just once. Around 9.1% of the sample comes from the top ten. Beyond this particular receptor, the publication reports: The ex vivo response was dominated by HLA-C-restricted CMV-specific TCR beta clonotypes, which also provided the single most frequent clonotype in two of eight donors. In both this cohort and an independent cohort of approximately 350 donors, the cumulative frequency of public TCR beta family members distinguished carriers of CMV infection plus the relevant HLA type.

The rearrangement joined TRBV7-9 to TRBJ1-2; the D gene cannot be resolved reliably. This sequence originates from a human donor in good health (CMV status not recorded). Some clones in this sample may be carry-over from other donors' samples. The sequenced sample consisted of PBMCs. CDR3 protein: CASSSDGPYYGYTF. The nucleotide sequence is given as TGTGCCAGCAGCTCGGACGGGCCGTACTATGGCTACACCTTC.